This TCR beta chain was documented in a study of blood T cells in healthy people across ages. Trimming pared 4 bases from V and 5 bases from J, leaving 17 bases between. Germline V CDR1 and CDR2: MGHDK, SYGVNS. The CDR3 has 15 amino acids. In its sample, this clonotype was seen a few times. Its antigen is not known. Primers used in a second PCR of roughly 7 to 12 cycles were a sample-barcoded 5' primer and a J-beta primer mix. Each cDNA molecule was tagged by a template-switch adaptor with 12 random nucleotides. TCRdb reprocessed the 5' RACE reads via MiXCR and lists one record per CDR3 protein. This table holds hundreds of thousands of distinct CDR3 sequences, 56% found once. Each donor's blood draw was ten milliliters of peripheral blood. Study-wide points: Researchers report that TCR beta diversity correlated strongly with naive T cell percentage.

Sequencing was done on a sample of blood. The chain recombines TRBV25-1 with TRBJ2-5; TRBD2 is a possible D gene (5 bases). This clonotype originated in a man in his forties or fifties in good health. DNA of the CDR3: TGTGCCAGCAGTGCCCCAGGTGGAGCGGCGGAGACCCAGTACTTC. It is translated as CASSAPGGAAETQYF.